This T cell receptor beta chain was obtained from a study of blood T cells in healthy people across ages. The wider study: For every two T cells, template switching captured about one barcoded beta molecule.

This clonotype occurred a few times. What it binds is unknown. With a J-beta primer mix and a sample-barcoded 5' primer, a second PCR ran about 7 to 12 cycles. Every cDNA was tagged by a template-switch adaptor with 12 random nucleotides. Using its own MiXCR run on the 5' RACE reads, TCRdb lists one record per CDR3 protein. The profile shows about 1.6 million distinct CDR3 sequences, around 35% of them singletons. The individuals who served as donors were healthy Caucasians living in Russia, aged roughly 6 to 95. Study conclusions and caveats: The study found more naive CD4+ cells and higher diversity in long-lived than aged donors.

The material sequenced was blood. The sequence was collected from a woman aged 25 to 39 in good health.

In DNA, the CDR3 is TGTGCCAGCAGCATTCTAGCGGGGGGGGAGACCCAGTACTTC. Amino acid sequence: CASSILAGGETQYF. The chain links TRBV9 to TRBJ2-5, with 12 nucleotides matching TRBD2. CDR1 and CDR2 from the germline V gene are SGDLS and YYNGEE. The CDR3 contains 14 residues. V shed 4 bases, J shed 5 bases, and the junction held 3 bases outside the gene matches. Variable domain in full (rest from reference TRBV9 and TRBJ2-5): DSGVTQTPKHLITATGQRVTLRCSPRSGDLSVYWYQQSLDQGLQFLIQYYNGEERAKGNILERFSAQQFPDLHSELNLSSLELGDSALYFCASSILAGGETQYFGPGTRLLVL.